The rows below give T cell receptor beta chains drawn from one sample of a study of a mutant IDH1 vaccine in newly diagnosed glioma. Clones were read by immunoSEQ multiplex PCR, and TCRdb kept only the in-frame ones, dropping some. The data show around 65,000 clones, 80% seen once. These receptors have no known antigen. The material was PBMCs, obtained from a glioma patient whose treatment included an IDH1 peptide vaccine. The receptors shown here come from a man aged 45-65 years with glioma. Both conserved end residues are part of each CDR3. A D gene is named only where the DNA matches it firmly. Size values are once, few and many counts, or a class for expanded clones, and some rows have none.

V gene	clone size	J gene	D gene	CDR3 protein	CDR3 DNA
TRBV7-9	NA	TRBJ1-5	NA	CASSPAGEGRYQPQHF	TGTGCCAGCAGCCCAGCGGGTGAGGGGCGATATCAGCCCCAGCATTTT
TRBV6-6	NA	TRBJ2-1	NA	CASSYIADEQFF	TGTGCCAGCAGTTACATAGCCGACGAGCAGTTCTTC
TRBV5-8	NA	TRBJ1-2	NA	CASSLGLRGREDGYTF	TGTGCCAGCAGCTTGGGGCTGCGGGGCAGGGAAGATGGCTACACCTTC
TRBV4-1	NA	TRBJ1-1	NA	CASSQERGWTEAFF	TGCGCCAGCAGCCAAGAACGGGGTTGGACTGAAGCTTTCTTT
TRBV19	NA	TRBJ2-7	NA	CASSIVGQTYEQYF	TGTGCCAGTAGTATAGTAGGACAGACCTACGAGCAGTACTTC
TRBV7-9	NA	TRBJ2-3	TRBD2	CASSSLVAGGTDTQYF	TGTGCCAGCAGCAGTCTCGTTGCGGGAGGTACAGATACGCAGTATTTT
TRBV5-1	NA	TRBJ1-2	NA	CASSFGDSPDYGYTF	TGCGCCAGCAGCTTTGGCGACAGCCCCGACTATGGCTACACCTTC
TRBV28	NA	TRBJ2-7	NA	CASSFPSVREREQYF	TGTGCCAGCAGTTTTCCTAGCGTCCGGGAGAGGGAGCAGTACTTC
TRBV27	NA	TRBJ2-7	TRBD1	CASSWGQGSSYEQYF	TGTGCCAGCAGTTGGGGACAGGGCAGCTCCTACGAGCAGTACTTC
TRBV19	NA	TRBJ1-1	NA	CASKRDIFESEAFF	TGTGCCAGTAAAAGAGACATATTTGAGTCCGAAGCTTTCTTT
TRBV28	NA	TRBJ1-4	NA	CASSLRNEKLFF	TGTGCCAGCAGTTTAAGGAACGAAAAACTGTTTTTT
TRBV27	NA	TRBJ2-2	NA	CASSRLGGVATGELFF	TGTGCCAGCAGCCGATTAGGGGGGGTGGCCACCGGGGAGCTGTTTTTT
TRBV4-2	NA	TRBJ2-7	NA	CASSQERGSDEQYF	TGTGCCAGCAGCCAAGAGAGGGGTTCGGACGAGCAGTACTTC
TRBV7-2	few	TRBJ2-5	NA	CASSLGIGGRTETQYF	TGTGCCAGCAGCTTAGGTATCGGGGGGCGCACAGAGACCCAGTACTTC
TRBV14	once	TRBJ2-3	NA	CASSRQESRFTDTQYF	TGTGCCAGCAGTCGGCAGGAGTCGAGGTTCACAGATACGCAGTATTTT
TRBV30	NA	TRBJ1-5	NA	CAWSGTDNQPQHF	TGTGCCTGGAGTGGGACAGACAATCAGCCCCAGCATTTT